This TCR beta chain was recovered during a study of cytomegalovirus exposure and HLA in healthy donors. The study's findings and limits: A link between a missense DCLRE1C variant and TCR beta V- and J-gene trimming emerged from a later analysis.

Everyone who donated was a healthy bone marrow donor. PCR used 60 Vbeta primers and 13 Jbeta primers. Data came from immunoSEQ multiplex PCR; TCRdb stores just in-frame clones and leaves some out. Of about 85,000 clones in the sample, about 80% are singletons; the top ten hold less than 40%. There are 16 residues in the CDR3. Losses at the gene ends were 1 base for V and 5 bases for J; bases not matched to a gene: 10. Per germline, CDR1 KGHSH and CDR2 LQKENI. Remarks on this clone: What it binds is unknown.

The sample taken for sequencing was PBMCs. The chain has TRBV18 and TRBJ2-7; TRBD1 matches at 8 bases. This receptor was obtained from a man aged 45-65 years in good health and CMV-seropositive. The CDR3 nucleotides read TGTGCCAGCTCACCACAGGCGGCAGGGGGCCACCACGAGCAGTACTTC. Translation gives CASSPQAAGGHHEQYF.